The T cell receptor beta chain under discussion was sequenced for a study of T cells in Graves' hyperthyroidism and ophthalmopathy (dated by TCRdb to 2018 to 2020). Looking at the study overall: Peripheral blood samples were taken at initial diagnosis, before any treatment was given. Prospective prediction of ophthalmopathy was tested in an independent validation cohort consisting of about 19 hyperthyroidism patients and approximately 16 patients who later progressed to ophthalmopathy. A discovery cohort of roughly 96 patients, roughly 43 with Graves' ophthalmopathy and approximately 57 with stable Graves' hyperthyroidism, was used to find distinguishing TCR V-J signatures. The 100 or so discovery patients were randomly split 7:3 into training and test sets. Following sampling, methimazole starting at 30 mg daily was given to hyperthyroidism patients, and high-dose intravenous methylprednisolone was given to ophthalmopathy patients. According to the paper, TCR Vbeta CDR3 sequencing was carried out on some 140 peripheral blood samples, which came from under 50 ophthalmopathy, under 80 hyperthyroidism and around 17 progressor patients. In more than five Graves' hyperthyroidism patients, the study also compared T-cell repertoires from thyroid tissue with T-cell repertoires from blood. Study-wide findings and limitations: In cross-validation, a model built on a 13 V-J signature told ophthalmopathy apart from stable hyperthyroidism with about 90% sensitivity and roughly 83% specificity, and in testing the same model reached 80%/75%. Most expanded thyroid clonotypes (frequency above 0.001) were also detected in blood, a finding suggesting that blood repertoires may reflect thyroid immune responses. Sample size was not statistically predetermined, and blinding of investigators to group allocation was not performed. In validation, progression to ophthalmopathy was predicted by the model with 55% to 71% sensitivity and 72.22% specificity, a median of around 5.9 months before onset.

This clonotype was detected ten times or more. The target of this receptor is not known. No base-level quality is on record; no much larger clone is a single base apart. In the ophthalmopathy patients, disease was moderately to severely active, with a Clinical Activity Score of 3 or more, a NOSPECS grade of 4 or more, and a duration of less than 3 months. The study excluded patients with uncontrolled infections, other autoimmune diseases, pregnancy or lactation. Clinical symptoms, serum thyroxine and TRAb, thyroid ultrasound, and orbital computed tomography formed the basis for the diagnoses. PBMCs were isolated from 8 to 10 ml of fresh peripheral blood by Ficoll-Paque density gradient centrifugation. Total RNA was extracted using Trizol reagent, and RNA quality was assessed on an Agilent 2100 Bioanalyzer. The TCR beta CDR3 regions were amplified from the RNA transcripts. For the first round of RT-PCR on the TCR CDR3, the HTBI primer set was used together with the Qiagen OneStep RT-PCR kit. Libraries were constructed in a second round of multiplex PCR, after which size selection and purification were carried out. Libraries were sequenced paired-end with 100 bp reads on an Illumina HiSeq2000. On the authors' methods: Raw data were processed with SOAPnuke, discarding reads with adapters, uncalled bases, mean Phred below 15, or no exact constant-primer or identifier match. COPE v1.2.5 was used to merge the high-quality paired reads, and each unique nucleotide sequence was defined as a clonotype. MiTCR v1.1 was used to align the clonotypes against IMGT TRBV, TRBD and TRBJ reference segments. The analysis was restricted to V-J combinations with a frequency above 0.0001, which together covered 99% to 99.2% of the repertoires. A TCS score was defined as the ratio between F50 (clonal expansion) and ExV (chaos), using BLOSUM62-based TCRdist between CDR3 peptides within each V-J. Welch's t-statistics and random forest reduced roughly 540 V-J features to 13, which were used in a naive Bayes classifier (R e1071). In-frame beta chains were kept once TCRdb had trimmed the public reads at Q25 with fastp and called clones with MiXCR. All rows with the same CDR3 protein become a single entry with the most common DNA and genes. These V and J calls are TCRdb output, not the study's own analysis. This sample comprises about 400,000 distinct CDR3 sequences, around 15% of them detected only once. The top ten constitute approximately 27% of the sample.

Measured from the cysteine to the phenylalanine, the CDR3 is 15 residues long. CDR3 DNA only is kept here, 45 bases in frame from base 1. Trimming at the junction amounts to 6 bases on V and 1 base on J, and the germline ends lie 13 bases apart. From the germline V gene (reference sequence), CDR1 is MNHEY and CDR2 is SMNVEV. Rearrangement joined TRBV27 to TRBJ1-5; the D segment could be TRBD1, given 5 matching bases. This clonotype was obtained from a man aged 50 to 60 with Graves' ophthalmopathy. Sequences were obtained from blood. CDR3 sequence: CASRIFGGSNQPQHF. The nucleotides read TGTGCCAGCAGGATCTTTGGGGGAAGCAATCAGCCCCAGCATTTT.